The source of this T cell receptor (beta chain) is a study of cytomegalovirus exposure and HLA in healthy donors. Study observations and caveats: According to reports, the classifier identified cytomegalovirus status with high specificity and sensitivity. Later on, analysis showed that most CMV-associated TCR beta chains appeared to be HLA-restricted.

On this clone: Its specificity is not known.

Unrecorded immune exposure was likely among donors, who were nominally healthy when sampled. The PCR had 60 Vbeta and 13 Jbeta primers. The protocol was immunoSEQ multiplex PCR, while the TCRdb copy is restricted to in-frame clones and leaves out a portion. The sample lists about 170,000 clones, 81% occurring once. Germline CDR1 SGHKS, CDR2 YYEKEE (reference sequence). V was shortened by 0 bases and J by 4 bases, with 16 bases between the two germline ends. The CDR3 sequence is 16 residues long. The clonotype comes from a woman aged 18-29 years in good health and CMV-seropositive. The sequenced sample consisted of PBMCs. The chain has TRBV5-5 and TRBJ1-1; maybe TRBD1 (5 bases). The CDR3 sequence is CASSLAPWGAVTEAFF. CDR3 nucleotide sequence: TGTGCCAGCAGCTTGGCCCCATGGGGCGCAGTCACTGAAGCTTTCTTT.